This T cell receptor beta chain was found in a study of regulatory T cells in long-lasting Graves disease. Time point indicated: newly diagnosed GD, antithyroid drugs for less than 3 months. The TCR library was made from RNA extracted from PBMCs. The source of the patients was an endocrinology department in Xi'an, China. The study's findings and limits: Repertoires from persistent disease leaned toward TRBV28, TRBJ1-2 and TRBJ2-5. Accuracy may have suffered from the small sample size.

Between the trimmed V and J ends, which lost 3 bases and 2 bases, there was a span of 7 bases. Germline CDR1 reads LNHDA; CDR2 reads SQIVND (reference sequence). The CDR3 extends over 13 amino acids. TCR beta libraries were built with iRepertoire HTBI primers and Arm-PCR of CDR3 regions. TCRdb recomputed calls from the multiplex PCR reads with MiXCR, one row per CDR3 protein. The table includes 200,000 to 250,000 distinct CDR3 sequences, roughly a fifth detected once. This clonotype was seen ten or more times. What it binds is unknown. These data also formed part of another study, on T cells in Graves' hyperthyroidism and ophthalmopathy. That source notes: Carried out on the TCR CDR3, a first-round RT-PCR used the HTBI primer set.

This chain connects TRBV19 to TRBJ2-5; no clear D. The clonotype comes from a woman aged 25 to 39 with Graves disease. The source material was peripheral blood mononuclear cells (PBMCs), sampled at new diagnosis, from a patient treated with antithyroid drugs. For the CDR3, the DNA is TGTGCCAGTAGTATCGACACGCAAGAGACCCAGTACTTC. It codes for CASSIDTQETQYF.